Only one count was recorded for the clone carrying this T cell receptor beta chain. This record comes from a study of cytomegalovirus exposure and HLA in healthy donors. Unmatched junction bases numbered 6, after V lost 0 bases and J lost 3 bases. Germline V gives CDR1 MGHRA, CDR2 YSYEKL. The CDR3 loop spans 16 amino acids. In the PCR, 60 Vbeta and 13 Jbeta primers were used. The table came from immunoSEQ multiplex PCR; TCRdb's copy has only in-frame clones and leaves some out. The repertoire includes about 120,000 clones, 75% to 85% of them detected once, and 8.8% sits in the top ten. The material sequenced was PBMCs. V usage is TRBV4-1 and J usage is TRBJ2-3, with 7 positions matching TRBD2. This TCR derives from a female donor in good health and CMV-seropositive. The DNA for the CDR3 is TGCGCCAGCAGCCAAGATTGGGGGGGTAAAACAGATACGCAGTATTTT. Protein sequence: CASSQDWGGKTDTQYF.